Below are 20 T cell receptor beta chains sequenced from a single sample in a study of blood T cell repertoires in COVID-19. Sequencing used immunoSEQ multiplex PCR; TCRdb keeps in-frame clones, though not all of them. Of 150,000 to 200,000 clones detected, around 77% appear once; the ten largest clones hold 15% to 20%. The specimen was peripheral blood. These receptors all come from a man aged 60-69 years with active or convalescent COVID-19.

The chain uses TRBV24-1 and TRBJ2-1; 7 bases match TRBD2. The CDR3 has 21 residues. Trimming removed 2 bases from V and 1 base from J; junction bases left unmatched: 19. Germline V gene lookup returns CDR1 KGHDR and CDR2 SFDVKD. The CDR3 DNA follows: TGTGCCACCAGTGATTATAAGGGTGGGGGTCGGGGGGTTGGATCCTACAATGAGCAGTTCTTC. Its translation: CATSDYKGGGRGVGSYNEQFF.

This clone was counted a few times. V and J are TRBV5-4 and TRBJ2-3, with TRBD1 matching over 8 bases. This CDR3 comprises 15 residues. The germline gives CDR1 SGHNT, CDR2 YYREEE (reference sequence). The trim removed 0 bases at V and 1 base at J, leaving 1 base unmatched. The CDR3 loop reads CASSLEGQGTDTQYF. Written as DNA, the CDR3 is TGTGCCAGCAGCTTGGAGGGACAGGGCACAGATACGCAGTATTTT.

The chain uses TRBV5-4 and TRBJ2-7, with 7 bases matching TRBD1. Germline values: CDR1 SGHNT, CDR2 YYREEE (reference sequence). V lost 4 bases and J lost 9; bases outside the gene matches: 7. This CDR3 is built from 12 residues. The CDR3 is CASSVGGVGQYF. DNA of the CDR3: TGTGCCAGCAGCGTAGGGGGCGTGGGGCAGTACTTC.

CDR3 sequence (DNA): TGTGCCAGCAGTTTATACTCTGGACAGGTCGGACGGAAACTGTTTTTT. Protein: CASSLYSGQVGRKLFF. The V call is TRBV28, the J call TRBJ1-4; 7 bases agree with TRBD1. The CDR3 sequence is 16 residues long. The V and J ends lost 1 base and 11 bases, in that order; junction bases with no gene match: 13. CDR1 MDHEN and CDR2 SYDVKM come from the germline V gene.

The J gene is TRBJ2-1, the V gene TRBV15; a possible D gene is TRBD1 (6 bases). The V end lost 4 bases, the J end lost 1 base, and 8 bases lay between the germline ends. The CDR3 length is 14 residues. Germline V gene lookup returns CDR1 LNHNV and CDR2 YYDKDF (reference sequence). CDR3 sequence reads: CATSTDRSYNEQFF. DNA for the CDR3: TGTGCCACCAGCACAGACAGGTCCTACAATGAGCAGTTCTTC.

V gene TRBV4-3 combines with J gene TRBJ1-6, with TRBD1 matching over 8 bases. From germline, CDR1 is LGHNA and CDR2 YSLEER. CDR3 length: 15 residues. The junction had 5 bases not matched to a gene; V was cut back by 1 base and J by 9 bases. As DNA, the CDR3 is TGCGCCAGCAGCCAAGGGCAGGGGGCGATTTCACCCCTCCACTTT. Translation gives CASSQGQGAISPLHF.

The chain joins TRBV11-1 to TRBJ1-1, with D possibly matching TRBD1 (6 bases). The V gene lost 5 bases and the J gene lost 1 base, with 8 bases spanning the gap. From germline, CDR1 is SGHAT and CDR2 FQDESV (reference sequence). The CDR3 consists of 13 residues. The CDR3: CASSQDRNTEAFF. The CDR3 DNA sequence: TGTGCCAGCAGCCAGGACAGGAACACTGAAGCTTTCTTT.

There are many counts of this clone. The chain recombines TRBV7-3 with TRBJ2-3; D possibly corresponds to TRBD2 (6 bases). V was clipped by 7 bases and J by 2 bases, with 13 bases between them. This CDR3 has 14 amino acids. Per germline, CDR1 SGHTA and CDR2 FQGTGA. CDR3 residues: CASKLARDTDTQYF. The CDR3 DNA reads as TGTGCCAGCAAACTAGCACGAGACACAGATACGCAGTATTTT.

V is TRBV3-1 (or the pseudogene TRBV3-2) and J is TRBJ2-7, with D perhaps TRBD2 (6 bases). The CDR3 runs 14 residues. V was clipped by 0 bases and J by 3 bases, with 9 bases between them. Germline V gene data show CDR1 as LGHDT and CDR2 as YNNKEL (reference sequence). The DNA of the CDR3 is TGTGCCAGCAGCCAAGATCCGACTAGCTACGAGCAGTACTTC. It encodes CASSQDPTSYEQYF.

The chain uses TRBV7-2 and TRBJ2-7; D uncertain. The CDR3 is 13 amino acids. V lost 3 bases, J lost 2 bases, and 8 bases lay in between. Per germline, CDR1 SGHTA and CDR2 FQGNSA. The CDR3 region is CASSFRGPYEQYF. The CDR3 DNA reads as TGTGCCAGCAGCTTCAGAGGCCCCTACGAGCAGTACTTC.

The CDR3 DNA reads as TGTGCCAGCAGGGCGGCCCGTAGCACAGATACGCAGTATTTT. Its translation is CASRAARSTDTQYF. The chain joins TRBV27 to TRBJ2-3, with no clear D. This CDR3 is 14 amino acids long. Trimming cost V 6 bases and J 0 bases, with 10 bases left between them. CDR1 is MNHEY and CDR2 is SMNVEV in the germline V gene (reference sequence).

The chain's CDR3 is CASSVRVADSYEQYF. DNA of the CDR3: TGTGCCAGCAGCGTCCGTGTCGCAGACTCCTACGAGCAGTACTTC. The genes are TRBV5-5 and TRBJ2-7; D is ambiguous. The germline CDR1 and CDR2 sequences are SGHKS and YYEKEE (reference sequence). The V and J ends lost 4 bases and 0 bases respectively, with 14 bases between them. The CDR3 runs 15 residues.

This clone was seen a single time. This sequence joins TRBV28 and TRBJ2-7; tentatively, D is TRBD2 (6 bases). Germline V CDR1 and CDR2: MDHEN, SYDVKM. The CDR3 length is 15 residues. V was trimmed by 1 base and J by 3 bases, leaving 13 bases between them. Written as DNA, the CDR3 is TGTGCCAGCAGTTTATCGAGGGGAGGCGGCTACGAGCAGTACTTC. It encodes CASSLSRGGGYEQYF. Using reference TRBV28 and TRBJ2-7 for the parts outside the CDR3, the full variable domain is DVKVTQSSRYLVKRTGEKVFLECVQDMDHENMFWYRQDPGLGLRLIYFSYDVKMKEKGDIPEGYSVSREKKERFSLILESASTNQTSMYLCASSLSRGGGYEQYFGPGTRLTVT.

The chain combines TRBV9 with TRBJ2-2, with D unclear. The V and J ends lost 4 bases and 4 bases respectively, with 8 bases between them. In germline, CDR1 is SGDLS, CDR2 YYNGEE. This CDR3 region has 13 residues. CDR3 in DNA: TGTGCCAGCAGCCCCACGGTCACCGGGGAGCTGTTTTTT. It codes for CASSPTVTGELFF.

The V call is TRBV21-1, the J call TRBJ2-5; the table gives TRBD2 as D, unverified against the DNA. TRBV21-1 is labeled a pseudogene. The CDR3 length is 15 residues. CDR3 in amino acids: CASSKEGTGRETQYF. As DNA, the CDR3 is TGTGCCAGCAGCAAAGAAGGGACCGGGAGAGAGACCCAGTACTTC.

J is TRBJ1-1 and V is TRBV11-2; 9 bases are a match to TRBD1. Germline CDR1 reads SGHAT; CDR2 reads FQNNGV. This CDR3 is built from 14 residues. Losses at the gene ends were 5 bases for V and 5 bases for J; bases not matched to a gene: 6. In nucleotides, the CDR3 is TGTGCCAGCAGCCCGGGACAGGGATTTACTGAAGCTTTCTTT. Encoded protein: CASSPGQGFTEAFF.

This chain joins TRBV15 and TRBJ2-5, with 12 bases fitting TRBD2. J was trimmed by 5 bases and V by 0 bases; bases with no gene match: 10. Germline V CDR1 and CDR2: LNHNV, YYDKDF (reference sequence). The CDR3 covers 18 residues. The CDR3 here is CATSRDGWGLAGEETQYF. The CDR3, as DNA: TGTGCCACCAGCAGAGATGGGTGGGGACTAGCGGGTGAGGAGACCCAGTACTTC.

This clone has just one count. This chain uses TRBV6-5 with TRBJ2-7, with TRBD1 as a possible D gene (5 bases). V was shortened by 6 bases and J by 4 bases, with 16 bases between the two germline ends. CDR1 MNHEY and CDR2 SVGAGI come from the germline V gene. This CDR3 comprises 14 residues. In DNA form, the CDR3 reads TGTGCCAGCAGCCCCCTGGATACAGGTTACGAGCAGTACTTC. It translates to CASSPLDTGYEQYF.

The rearrangement joins TRBV20-1 to TRBJ2-7; tentatively, D is TRBD1 (6 bases). This CDR3 is 15 amino acids long. Between the trimmed V and J ends, which lost 3 bases and 3 bases, there was a span of 18 bases. Looked up from germline, CDR1 is DFQATT and CDR2 is SNEGSKA (reference sequence). DNA for the CDR3: TGCAGTGCTAGTAGGGGGTCCACCGGGTTCTACGAGCAGTACTTC. Translation: CSASRGSTGFYEQYF.

In this sample, this clone turned up once. The chain links TRBV5-5 to TRBJ2-3; 8 bases are a match to TRBD1. Per the germline V gene, CDR1 is SGHKS and CDR2 is YYEKEE (reference sequence). This CDR3 region has 14 residues. The J segment lost 1 base and the V segment lost 7 bases, leaving 5 bases of the junction unmatched. CDR3 sequence reads: CASSGQDRTDTQYF. The CDR3 nucleotides are TGTGCCAGCTCGGGACAGGACCGCACAGATACGCAGTATTTT.